This T cell receptor (beta chain) was profiled in a study of identical twins. Broader study findings: Reduced insertions were recorded for abundant cord blood beta clonotypes, with no such pattern in memory repertoires. Models, which agreed with sharing between unrelated individuals, nonetheless underestimated the out-of-frame TCR alpha sharing seen in monozygotic twins. Not following the same donors, the study drew its conclusions from cross-sectional statistical analysis.

This CDR3 region has 11 residues. Germline CDR1 and CDR2: SQVTM and ANQGSEA. V was clipped by 4 bases and J by 8 bases, with 9 bases between them. This clonotype was found a few times. Antigen: not known. Unique molecular identifiers were present on the cDNA, which also gained a universal primer site by template switching. TCRdb reprocessed the 5' RACE reads via MiXCR and lists one record per CDR3 protein. The data show approximately 700,000 distinct CDR3 sequences, with 5.5% to 6.5% seen just once and about 1.8% held by the top ten. The chain joins TRBV29-1 to TRBJ2-1; D could derive from TRBD1 or TRBD2 (6 bases each). The clonotype was recovered from a man aged 18 to 30 in good health. Material for sequencing was naive T cells sorted from blood. The chain's CDR3 is CSVVGGHEQFF. The CDR3 DNA follows: TGCAGCGTTGTGGGGGGCCATGAGCAGTTCTTC.